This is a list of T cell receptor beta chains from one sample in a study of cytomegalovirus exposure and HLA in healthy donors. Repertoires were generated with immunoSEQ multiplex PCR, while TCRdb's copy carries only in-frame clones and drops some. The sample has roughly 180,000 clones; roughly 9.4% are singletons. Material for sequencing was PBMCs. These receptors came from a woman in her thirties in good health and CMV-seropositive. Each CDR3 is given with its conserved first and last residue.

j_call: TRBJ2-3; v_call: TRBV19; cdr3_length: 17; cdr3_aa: CASSIGGSGTFTDTQYF
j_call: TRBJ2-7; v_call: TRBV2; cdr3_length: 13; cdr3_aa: CVIRRELNYEQYF
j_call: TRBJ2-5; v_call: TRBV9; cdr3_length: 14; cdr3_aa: CASSALEFQETQYF
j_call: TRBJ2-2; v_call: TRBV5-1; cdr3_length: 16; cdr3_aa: CASSLKASGNTGELFF
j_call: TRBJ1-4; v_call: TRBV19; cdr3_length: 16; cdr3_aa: CASSIDPGTGNEKLFF
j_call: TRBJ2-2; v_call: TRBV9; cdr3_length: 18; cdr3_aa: CASSVEYGDSSNTGELFF
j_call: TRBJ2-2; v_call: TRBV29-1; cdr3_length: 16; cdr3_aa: CSVRYRDRGRGGELFF
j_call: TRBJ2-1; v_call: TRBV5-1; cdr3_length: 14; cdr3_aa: CASSEQTTLDEQFF
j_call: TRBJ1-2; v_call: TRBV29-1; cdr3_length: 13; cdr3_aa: CSPMTGDNYGYTF
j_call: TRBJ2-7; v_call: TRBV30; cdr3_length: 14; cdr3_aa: CAWSVRGSSYEQYF
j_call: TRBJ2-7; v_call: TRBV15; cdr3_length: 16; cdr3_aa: CATSRTLGRAAYEQYF
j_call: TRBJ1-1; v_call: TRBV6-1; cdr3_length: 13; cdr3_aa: CAGSGERNTEAFF
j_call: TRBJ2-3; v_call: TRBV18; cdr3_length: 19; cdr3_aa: CASSPIYRVERSSTDTQYF
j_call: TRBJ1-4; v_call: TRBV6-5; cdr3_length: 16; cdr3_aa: CASSYSGWRGNEKLFF
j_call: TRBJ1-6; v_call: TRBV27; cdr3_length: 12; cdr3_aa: CAPRHRESPLHF
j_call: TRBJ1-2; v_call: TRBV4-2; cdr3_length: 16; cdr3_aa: CASSQEVRGSNYGYTF
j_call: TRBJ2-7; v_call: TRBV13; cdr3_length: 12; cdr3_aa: CASSSQGYEQYF
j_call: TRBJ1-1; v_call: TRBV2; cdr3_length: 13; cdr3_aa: CASSVTGNTEAFF
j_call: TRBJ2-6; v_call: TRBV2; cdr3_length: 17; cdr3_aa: CASRANPGGSGANVLTF
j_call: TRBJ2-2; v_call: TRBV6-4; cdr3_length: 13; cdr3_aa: CASASGASGELFF
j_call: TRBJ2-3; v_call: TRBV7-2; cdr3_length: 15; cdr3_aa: CASSLGLAGTDTQYF
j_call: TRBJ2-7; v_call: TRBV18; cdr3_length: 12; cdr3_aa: CASSSQGAEQYF
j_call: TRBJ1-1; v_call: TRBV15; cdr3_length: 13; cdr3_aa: CATSIQTATEAFF
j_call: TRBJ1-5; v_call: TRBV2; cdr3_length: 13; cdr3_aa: CASSFGTDRPQHF
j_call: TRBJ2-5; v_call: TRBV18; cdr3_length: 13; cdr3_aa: CASSSGLVETQYF
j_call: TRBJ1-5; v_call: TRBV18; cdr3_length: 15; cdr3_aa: CASSHGGNPGQPQHF
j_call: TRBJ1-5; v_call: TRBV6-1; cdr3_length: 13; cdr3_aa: CASRWGGNQPQHF
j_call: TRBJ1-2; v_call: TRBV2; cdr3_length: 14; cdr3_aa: CASRETGFNYGYTF
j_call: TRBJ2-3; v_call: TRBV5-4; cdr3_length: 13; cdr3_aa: CASSSFPADTQYF
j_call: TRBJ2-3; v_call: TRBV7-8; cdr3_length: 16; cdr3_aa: CASSHSSGRAPDTQYF
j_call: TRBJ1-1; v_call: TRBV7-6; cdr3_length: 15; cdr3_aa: CASSYPTGANTEAFF
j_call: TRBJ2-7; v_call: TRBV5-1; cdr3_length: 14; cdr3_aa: CASSSRGVTYEQYF
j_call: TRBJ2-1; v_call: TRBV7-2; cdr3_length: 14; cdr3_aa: CASSLAGGLNEQFF
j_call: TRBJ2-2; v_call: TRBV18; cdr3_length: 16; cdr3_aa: CASSPPGTSPTGELFF
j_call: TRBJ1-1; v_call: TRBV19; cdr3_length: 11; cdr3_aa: CASSTTGAAFF
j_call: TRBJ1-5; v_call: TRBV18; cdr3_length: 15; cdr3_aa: CASSPTQGRRQPQHF
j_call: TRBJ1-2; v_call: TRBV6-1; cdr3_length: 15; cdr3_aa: CASSEETGPNYGYTF
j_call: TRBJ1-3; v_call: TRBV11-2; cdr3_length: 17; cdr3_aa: CASSPRQGFFSGNTIYF
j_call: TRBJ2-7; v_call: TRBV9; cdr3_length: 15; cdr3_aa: CASSPLGGPGLEQYF
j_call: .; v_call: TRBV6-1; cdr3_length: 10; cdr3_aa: CATLDYEQYF
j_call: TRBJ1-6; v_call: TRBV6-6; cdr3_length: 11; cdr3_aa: CASSINSPLHF
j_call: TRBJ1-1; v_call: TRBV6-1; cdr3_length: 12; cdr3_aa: CASSFINTEAFF
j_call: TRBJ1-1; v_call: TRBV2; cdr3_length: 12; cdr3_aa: CAVDRVNTEAFF
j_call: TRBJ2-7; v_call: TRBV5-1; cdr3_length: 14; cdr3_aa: CASSPGDSSYEQYF
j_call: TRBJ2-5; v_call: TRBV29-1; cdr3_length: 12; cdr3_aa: CSVELYGETQYF
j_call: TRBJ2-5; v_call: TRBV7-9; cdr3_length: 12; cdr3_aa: CASSLLQETQYF
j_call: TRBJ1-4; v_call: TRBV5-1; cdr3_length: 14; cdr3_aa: CASSLQGADEKLFF
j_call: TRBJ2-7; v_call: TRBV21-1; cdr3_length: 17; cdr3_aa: CASSPGIGRGVVYEQYF
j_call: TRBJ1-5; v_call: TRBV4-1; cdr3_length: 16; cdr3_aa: CASSRDGGGANQPQHF
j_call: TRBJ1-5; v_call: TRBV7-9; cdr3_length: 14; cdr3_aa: CASSLDSSNQPQHF
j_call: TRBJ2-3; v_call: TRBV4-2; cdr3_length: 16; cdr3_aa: CASSQVRGLAKDTQYF
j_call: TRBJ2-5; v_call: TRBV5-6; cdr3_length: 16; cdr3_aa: CASSLKGLAFGETQYF
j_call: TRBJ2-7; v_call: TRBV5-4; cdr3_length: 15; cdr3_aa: CASSSTGMLSYEQYF
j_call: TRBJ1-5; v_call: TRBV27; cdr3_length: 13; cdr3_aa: CASSKWGGQPQHF
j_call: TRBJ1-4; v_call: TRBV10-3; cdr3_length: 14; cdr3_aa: CAISESTVNEKLFF